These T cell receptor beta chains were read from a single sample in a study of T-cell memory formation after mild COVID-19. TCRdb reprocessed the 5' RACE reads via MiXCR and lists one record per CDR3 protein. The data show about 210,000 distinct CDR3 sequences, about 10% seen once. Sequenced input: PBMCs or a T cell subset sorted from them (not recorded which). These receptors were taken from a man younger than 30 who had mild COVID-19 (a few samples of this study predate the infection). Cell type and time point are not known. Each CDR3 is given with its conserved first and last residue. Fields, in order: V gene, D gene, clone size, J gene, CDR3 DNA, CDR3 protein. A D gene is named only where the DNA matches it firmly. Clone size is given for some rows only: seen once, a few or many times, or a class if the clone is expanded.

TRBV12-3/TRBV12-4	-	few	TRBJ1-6	TGTGCCAGCAGTTTTGGAATCTCCAATTCACCCCTCCACTTT	CASSFGISNSPLHF
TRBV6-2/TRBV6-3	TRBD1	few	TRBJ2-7	TGTGCCAGCAGTTACCGGGGAGACAGGGCAAGCTACGAGCAGTACTTC	CASSYRGDRASYEQYF
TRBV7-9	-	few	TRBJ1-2	TGTGCCAGCAGCTTAGTCGAAGGACAGACTTACTTC	CASSLVEGQTYF
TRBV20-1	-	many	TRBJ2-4	TGCAGTGCTATCAGGGGGGGGACGTCCAAAAACATTCAGTACTTC	CSAIRGGTSKNIQYF
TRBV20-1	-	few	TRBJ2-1	TGCAGTGCAACGGTGGGACCGATGGACAATGAGCAGTTCTTC	CSATVGPMDNEQFF
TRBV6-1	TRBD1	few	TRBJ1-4	TGTGCCAGCAGTGAAAGGGCGGGACAGGGAAGAGAAAAACTGTTTTTT	CASSERAGQGREKLFF
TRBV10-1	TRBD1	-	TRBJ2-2	TGCGCCAGCAGGCCGGGGACAGCAAACACCGGGGAGCTGTTTTTT	CASRPGTANTGELFF
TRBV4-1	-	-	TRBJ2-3	TGCGCCAGCAGCCCTAACAGGGAGTTGGCAGATACGCAGTATTTT	CASSPNRELADTQYF
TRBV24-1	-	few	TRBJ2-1	TGTGCCACCGGGGGGGGGCAGGACTCCTACAATGAGCAGTTCTTC	CATGGGQDSYNEQFF
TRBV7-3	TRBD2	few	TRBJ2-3	TGTGCCAGCAGCTTTCTAGCGGGGGTGGATACGCAGTATTTT	CASSFLAGVDTQYF
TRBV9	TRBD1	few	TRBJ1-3	TGTGCCAGCAGCGGGCTTGGGACAGGGAGAAACACCATATATTTT	CASSGLGTGRNTIYF
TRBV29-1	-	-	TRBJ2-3	TGCAGCGTTGGGACAGTCCTCACAGATACGCAGTATTTT	CSVGTVLTDTQYF
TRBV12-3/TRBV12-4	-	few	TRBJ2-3	TGTGCCAGCAGTATCCAACTGACTGGTACAGATACGCAGTATTTT	CASSIQLTGTDTQYF
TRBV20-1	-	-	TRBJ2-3	TGCAGTGCTATTAAAACGGATACTAGCACAGATACGCAGTATTTT	CSAIKTDTSTDTQYF
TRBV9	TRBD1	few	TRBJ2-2	TGTGCCAGCAGCTCAACCGGGACAGGGAACACCGGGGAGCTGTTTTTT	CASSSTGTGNTGELFF
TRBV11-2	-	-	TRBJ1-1	TGTGCCAGCAGCTTTAGCGGGAGCACTGAAGCTTTCTTT	CASSFSGSTEAFF
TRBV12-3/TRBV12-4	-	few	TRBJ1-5	TGTGCCAGCAGTTTAGCGCAGGATCAGCCCCAGCATTTT	CASSLAQDQPQHF
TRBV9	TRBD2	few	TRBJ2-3	TGTGCCAGCAGCGTATTCGGCGGGGGGGCCCCCACAGATACGCAGTATTTT	CASSVFGGGAPTDTQYF
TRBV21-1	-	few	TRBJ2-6	TGTGCCGGGGGGCGGGACAGGTCGACTGGGGCCAACGTCCTGACTTTC	CAGGRDRSTGANVLTF
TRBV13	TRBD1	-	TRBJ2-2	TGTGCCAGCAGCTCCTGGACAGGGGATCGCACCGGGGAGCTGTTTTTT	CASSSWTGDRTGELFF
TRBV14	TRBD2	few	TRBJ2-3	TGTGCCAGCAGCCCGCAAGCGGGAATCACAGATACGCAGTATTTT	CASSPQAGITDTQYF
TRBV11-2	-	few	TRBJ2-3	TGTGCCAGCAGCTTAACCCAAAAGGCAGATACGCAGTATTTT	CASSLTQKADTQYF
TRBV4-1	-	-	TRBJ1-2	TGCGCCAGCACCTCGACCGGTGGCTACACCTTC	CASTSTGGYTF
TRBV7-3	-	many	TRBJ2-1	TGTGCCAGCAGCCACGAGCGGGTTCCCTACAATGAGCAGTTCTTC	CASSHERVPYNEQFF
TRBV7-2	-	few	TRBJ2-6	TGTGCCAGCAGCTTAGGTCGGGGTGGAATTGTGGGGGCCAACGTCCTGACTTTC	CASSLGRGGIVGANVLTF
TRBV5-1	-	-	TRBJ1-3	TGCGCCAGCAGCACAGGGCCATTCGGTGGGAACACCATATATTTT	CASSTGPFGGNTIYF
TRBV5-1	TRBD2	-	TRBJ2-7	TGCGCCAGCAGCTTCGCGGGGGTAGGGCAGTACTTC	CASSFAGVGQYF
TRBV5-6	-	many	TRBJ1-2	TGTGCCAGCAGCTTAACCGTATATGGCTACACCTTC	CASSLTVYGYTF
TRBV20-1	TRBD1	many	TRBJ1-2	TGCAGTGCTAGAGATGGAGGGGGCGTCTATGGCTACACCTTC	CSARDGGGVYGYTF
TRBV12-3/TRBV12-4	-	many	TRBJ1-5	TGTGCCAGCAGTTTGGCAGGGAGCAATCAGCCCCAGCATTTT	CASSLAGSNQPQHF
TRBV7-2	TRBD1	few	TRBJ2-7	TGTGCCAGCAGCTTCAGATCGGGACAGGGAAGCTACGAGCAGTACTTC	CASSFRSGQGSYEQYF
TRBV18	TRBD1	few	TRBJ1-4	TGTGCCAGCTCACCCCGACAGGGGACGGGAGGTGAAAAACTGTTTTTT	CASSPRQGTGGEKLFF
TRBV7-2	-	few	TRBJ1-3	TGTGCCAGCAGCGTCGCCCCGGTCCGTGGAGGAAACACCATATATTTT	CASSVAPVRGGNTIYF
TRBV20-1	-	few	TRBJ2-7	TGCAGTGCCTTCCACAGGTCCCACGAGCAGTACTTC	CSAFHRSHEQYF
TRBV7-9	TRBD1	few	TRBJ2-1	TGTGCCAGCAGTCCAAGCGGGACAGGGGGAAATGAGCAGTTCTTC	CASSPSGTGGNEQFF
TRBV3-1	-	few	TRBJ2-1	TGTGCCAGCAGCGTCAGGCCCCAGAACAATGAGCAGTTCTTC	CASSVRPQNNEQFF
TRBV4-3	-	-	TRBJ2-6	TGCGCCAGCAGCCAACAAAGGGGATCTGGGGCCAACGTCCTGACTTTC	CASSQQRGSGANVLTF
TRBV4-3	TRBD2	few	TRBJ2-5	TGCGCCAGCAGCCGGACCGGGACTAGCGGGGGCCGGTACTTC	CASSRTGTSGGRYF
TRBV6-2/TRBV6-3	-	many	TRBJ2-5	TGTGCCAGCAGTACTAACGCAGGGGCGGAGACCCAGTACTTC	CASSTNAGAETQYF
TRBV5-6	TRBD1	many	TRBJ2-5	TGTGCCAGCAGCCCGGACAGGGGGCTCCAAGAGACCCAGTACTTC	CASSPDRGLQETQYF
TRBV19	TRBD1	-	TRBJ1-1	TGTGCCAGTAGTCTATTTACAGGGGGAAGGAACACTGAAGCTTTCTTT	CASSLFTGGRNTEAFF
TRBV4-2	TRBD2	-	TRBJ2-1	TGTGCCAGCAGCCAAGAGGCTAGCGGGGGCGATGAGCAGTTCTTC	CASSQEASGGDEQFF
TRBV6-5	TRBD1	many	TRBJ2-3	TGTGCCAGTCACAGGGGAGCGCGTCCAGATACGCAGTATTTT	CASHRGARPDTQYF
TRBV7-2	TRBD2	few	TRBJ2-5	TGTGCCAGCAGCTTAGCAGGGCGGGGGTCACCCCTAGCGGAGACCCAGTACTTC	CASSLAGRGSPLAETQYF
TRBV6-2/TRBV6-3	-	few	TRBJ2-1	TGTGCCAGCAGTTACGGTAGGCGGGGGCTAAAAAGGGAAGTGGATTACAATGAGCAGTTCTTC	CASSYGRRGLKREVDYNEQFF
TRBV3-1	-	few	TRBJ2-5	TGTGCCAGCTTGCCGGGCCTCCATTCCGAGACCCAGTACTTC	CASLPGLHSETQYF